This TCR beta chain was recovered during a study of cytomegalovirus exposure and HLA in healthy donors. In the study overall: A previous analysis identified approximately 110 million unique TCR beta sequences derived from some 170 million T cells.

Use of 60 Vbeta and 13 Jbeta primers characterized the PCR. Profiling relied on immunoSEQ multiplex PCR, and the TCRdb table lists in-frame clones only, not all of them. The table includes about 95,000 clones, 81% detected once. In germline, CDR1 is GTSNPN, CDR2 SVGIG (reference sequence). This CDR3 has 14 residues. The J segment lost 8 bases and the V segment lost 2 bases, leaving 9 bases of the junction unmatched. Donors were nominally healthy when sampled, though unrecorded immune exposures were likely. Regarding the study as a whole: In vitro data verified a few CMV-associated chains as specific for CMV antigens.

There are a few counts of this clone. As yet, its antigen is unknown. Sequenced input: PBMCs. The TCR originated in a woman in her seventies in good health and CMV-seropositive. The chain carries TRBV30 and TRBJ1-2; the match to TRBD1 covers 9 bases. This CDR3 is CAWSIQGAIRGYTF. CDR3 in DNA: TGTGCCTGGAGTATACAGGGGGCGATTCGAGGCTACACCTTC.